This TCR beta chain appears in the sequencing data of a study of cytomegalovirus exposure and HLA in healthy donors (dated by TCRdb to about 2017). Describing the broader study: An earlier analysis of some 600 of the donors reported approximately 260 Gb of sequence data and roughly 120 million unique TCR beta sequences obtained from around 190 million T cells. To decide whether each TCR beta V gene segment behaved as functional or pseudogenic, an earlier analysis of 587 of the donors relied on high-throughput TCR beta sequencing. Because of strong linkage in the cohort, 5 or 6 DR-DQ haplotypes were treated as single units for association and clustering. Both class I and class II loci were covered by HLA typing, at four-digit resolution. A later genetic analysis used genome-wide SNP genotypes for 398 of the 666 donors, treating that subset as a discovery cohort. Among some 400 genotyped donors of the cohort, an average of about 220,000 unique TCR beta nucleotide sequences was sequenced per donor, of which about 19% were non-productive. Donor age, sex, ethnicity and CMV serostatus were compiled alongside the repertoire data. To study patterns of TCR occurrence, a later analysis re-analyzed previously published TCR beta repertoires from just over 650 donors and added high-resolution HLA genotyping. An early release that covered some 630 HLA-typed donors contained approximately 320 gigabases of sequencing data and 80 million or so unique TCR sequences. Rather than using new phenotypic data, the later analysis identified candidate immune exposures from TCR beta sequences and from how often those sequences occurred across donors. A separate validation cohort of more than 100 different subjects was used in addition to the roughly 670-subject first cohort. Using immunosequencing, the study profiled T cell repertoires from 500 to 800 subjects and related those repertoires to cytomegalovirus serostatus. Of the 300 to 500 genotyped donors, approximately 81% were placed in the genetic ancestry cluster associated with self-reported Caucasian donors. The study aimed to test whether cataloging public T cell receptors could reveal signatures of past pathogen exposure. Every discovery cohort repertoire had been produced on one sequencing platform. To predict cytomegalovirus infection status, the study brought together high-throughput TCR immunosequencing, statistical association of individual TCRs with disease status, and machine learning. The number of typed donors differed by locus: 629-630 for A, B, C, DRB1 and DQB1; approximately 520 for DQA1; some 590 for DPA1; and 400 to 480 for DPB1. The paper's findings and limits, for the study overall: An earlier analysis of approximately 600 of the donors showed that most TCR beta V segments appeared in productive rearrangements either about 87% or about 30% of the time, which broadly matched IMGT annotations. Because counts were too low, about 15 rarely observed V segments, including chromosome 9 orphons, were left out of the earlier analysis of roughly 600 of the donors. According to a later analysis, TCR association rates differed among HLA loci, with DRB1 alleles showing the most associated TCRs and HLA-C alleles showing the fewest. In a later analysis, most CMV-associated TCR beta chains were found to appear HLA-restricted, with HLA associations seemingly driven largely by CMV exposure. The classifier was reported to diagnose cytomegalovirus status with high specificity and sensitivity in both the original cohort and the validation cohort. CMV serostatus was the only immune exposure information available for the cohort. The study listed approximately 150 TCR beta chains as associated with cytomegalovirus. HLA typing was unavailable for some donors at each locus, so association tests used only the typed subset. According to a later genetic analysis, donors in an Asian-associated ancestry cluster had fewer N-insertions in productive TCRs than the approximately 630-donor mean. Across donors, most TCR sequences were observed very rarely, whereas some public TCRs were present in many individuals. Correlated functional status among segregating V segments might be attributable to linkage disequilibrium, but an unknown experimental factor could not be ruled out. Roughly uniform sequencing depth across donors was assumed in presence/absence analyses, although this assumption may not hold. A later genetic analysis associated a missense DCLRE1C variant with V-gene and J-gene trimming of TCR beta chains, and an independent cohort replicated the association. The cohort was sequenced for TCR beta chains only, and without alpha or paired-chain data the features that could be detected were limited. A later analysis found that HLA-associated TCR beta chains were more clonally expanded and had lower generation probabilities than equally common non-associated chains. Strong co-occurrence of HLA alleles, especially DR and DQ, made assigning TCR associations to individual alleles difficult. Several of the top co-occurrence clusters appeared to be linked to parvovirus B19, influenza, CMV and Epstein-Barr virus, according to a later analysis. In vitro tests confirmed that a few of the cytomegalovirus-associated TCR beta chains recognize cytomegalovirus antigens. Some IMGT-functional V segments, including TRBV6-2 and TRBV6-3, could not be told apart with the 87-base-pair reads, so those segments were excluded. Specific HLA alleles were associated with about 17,000 TCR beta sequences at a false discovery rate of 0.05 in a later analysis. A further reported finding was that TCR beta sequences accurately predicted the HLA-A and HLA-B alleles for most subjects in the first cohort. A cluster of highly shared sequence variants was judged likely to be a technical artifact of the sequencing pipeline. According to the authors, the approach could potentially be generalized to other disease states and immunological phenotypes.

The cohort consisted of some 730 healthy bone marrow donors. At the time of sampling, every cohort member was nominally healthy, though immune exposures that went unrecorded were likely present. The donor was CMV seronegative and belonged to the group of several hundred seronegative cohort members. Each donor provided a peripheral blood sample, and peripheral blood mononuclear cells were used for TCR beta sequencing. Genomic DNA was extracted from the blood cell samples with the Qiagen DNeasy Blood Extraction Kit. The germline V gene yields MNHNS for CDR1 and SASEGT for CDR2. Germline trimming: 7 bases from V, 6 bases from J; junction bases outside gene matches: 8. The CDR3, cysteine through phenylalanine, is 14 amino acids long. Only the CDR3 part of the read is kept: 42 bases, read in frame from the first base. Regarding this clone: Its binding antigen is unknown. No much larger clonotype is one base removed from it; base qualities were not supplied.

To prepare the library, the immunoSEQ multiplex PCR assay was applied. The multiplex PCR relied on a mix of 60 forward primers for TCR Vbeta segments and 13 reverse primers for TCR Jbeta segments. The CDR3 region of rearranged TCR beta genes was amplified from genomic DNA by a multiplex PCR assay. Amplified TCR beta libraries were sequenced as 87-base-pair reads on the Illumina HiSeq System. As for the original processing: Across the roughly 640 repertoires, a later analysis counted about 81 million unique TCR beta chains, approximately 10 million of which were shared by at least two donors. Raw reads were error-corrected and collapsed into unique sequences with a nearest-neighbor algorithm that merged closely related sequences to remove PCR and sequencing errors. Alignment of CDR3 sequences to IMGT reference sequences was used to assign V, D and J gene segments. Each retained sequence needed at least a six-nucleotide match to both a V gene segment and a J gene segment. A rearrangement was called productive if the CDR3 had no stop codons and remained in frame with V and J, and every other rearrangement was called non-productive. Following IMGT convention, CDR3 was defined as the stretch from the second conserved V-encoded cysteine to the conserved J-encoded phenylalanine. The earlier analysis of 450 to 750 of the donors excluded any sequence lacking an unambiguous match to a single V gene segment. An earlier analysis of several hundred of the donors called V segments functional above 56.7% productive rearrangements and segregating when the between-donor standard deviation exceeded 5%. A statistical classification framework was built to diagnose cytomegalovirus status from the catalog of TCR beta chain sequences. In a later analysis, V and J genes were assigned by comparing TCR nucleotide sequences against IMGT/GENE-DB human TR gene sequences. The TCRdist pipeline was used in a later analysis to assign CDR3 sequences and most-parsimonious VDJ recombination scenarios. A later analysis defined each TCR beta chain by its CDR3 amino acid sequence plus V-gene family, and excluded reads lacking a unique V-gene family. In a later analysis, a few hundred highly shared, low-generation-probability nucleotide sequences were removed to address suspected cross-contamination and a sequencing artifact. In a later analysis, a clonal expansion index for each public chain was calculated from normalized within-repertoire ranks of inferred template counts. In a later analysis, generation probabilities were computed with a VDJ recombination model fitted to out-of-frame rearrangements, and the resulting probabilities were checked against IGoR. A later analysis scored TCR-TCR, TCR-HLA and TCR-CMV co-occurrence with hypergeometric tests, applying a repertoire-size bias correction to TCR pairs. A later analysis estimated false discovery rates by permuting HLA or CMV assignments 20 times. In a later analysis, co-occurring TCRs were grouped using DBSCAN, with TCRdist sequence similarity added in when clustering inside HLA-allele-positive subsets. Repertoires with fewer than 30,000 or more than 120,000 public chains, plus five repertoires with anomalous nucleotide sharing, were excluded from co-occurrence clustering. TCRdb obtained this table from immuneACCESS and retained in-frame rearrangements with V and J assigned. These tables miss some clones; where compared with another copy, unresolved V genes account for less than half of the shortfall, and the remainder is unexplained. That table supplies the V and J calls and clone size; D and trimming were determined from the DNA. Here the sample has 150,000 to 200,000 clones; around 73% occur a single time. Clones ranked in the top ten supply under 1.5% of the sample.

Sequencing was carried out using PBMCs. The sequence joins TRBV6-1 to TRBJ1-5; 8 junctional bases match TRBD1. This receptor was taken from a male donor in good health and CMV-seronegative. The CDR3 here reads CASIPQGGRQPQHF. The base sequence is TGTGCCAGCATTCCACAGGGGGGACGTCAGCCCCAGCATTTT.